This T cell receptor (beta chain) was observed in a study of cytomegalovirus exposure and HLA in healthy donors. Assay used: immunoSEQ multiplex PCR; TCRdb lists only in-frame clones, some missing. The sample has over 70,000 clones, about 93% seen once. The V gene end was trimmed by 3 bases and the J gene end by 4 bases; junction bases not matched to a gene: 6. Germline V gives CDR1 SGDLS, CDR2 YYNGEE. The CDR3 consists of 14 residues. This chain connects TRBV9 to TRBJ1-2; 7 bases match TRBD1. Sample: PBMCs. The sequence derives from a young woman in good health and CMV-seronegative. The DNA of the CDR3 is TGTGCCAGCAGCGCACAGGGGATAGCCTATGGCTACACCTTC. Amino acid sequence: CASSAQGIAYGYTF. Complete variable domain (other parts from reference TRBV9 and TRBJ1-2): DSGVTQTPKHLITATGQRVTLRCSPRSGDLSVYWYQQSLDQGLQFLIQYYNGEERAKGNILERFSAQQFPDLHSELNLSSLELGDSALYFCASSAQGIAYGYTFGSGTRLTVV.